Below, 26 T cell receptor beta chains from the same sample are listed, as sequenced in a study of blood T cell repertoires in COVID-19. This table comes from immunoSEQ multiplex PCR, and its TCRdb copy is limited to in-frame clones, with some not included. The sample consists of 90,000 to 140,000 clones, roughly 80% of them appearing once. The source material was peripheral blood. The receptors here all came from a woman aged 70-85 years with acute or convalescent COVID-19.

This sequence joins TRBV11-2 and TRBJ2-1; TRBD2 matches at 11 bases. CDR1 SGHAT and CDR2 FQNNGV come from the germline V gene. The CDR3 is 16 amino acids. The J segment lost 2 bases and the V segment lost 5 bases, leaving 5 bases of the junction unmatched. The CDR3 nucleotides are TGTGCCAGCAGCCCCATAGCGGGAGGGGCCTACAATGAGCAGTTCTTC. Its protein is CASSPIAGGAYNEQFF.

This clone came up once. This chain connects TRBV27 to TRBJ1-2, with D unclear. CDR1 is MNHEY and CDR2 is SMNVEV in the germline V gene (reference sequence). The CDR3 spans 15 residues. Deletions cut 4 bases from V and 7 bases from J, with 19 bases between. The CDR3 loop is CASSSTYASGLGYTF. The CDR3 DNA sequence: TGTGCCAGCAGTTCAACCTACGCCAGCGGCCTTGGCTACACCTTC.

The chain is built from TRBV5-1 and TRBJ2-2; TRBD2 matches 13 bases. Germline CDR1 reads SGHRS; CDR2 reads YFSETQ. Trimming removed 1 base from V and 5 bases from J; junction bases left unmatched: 5. This CDR3 region has 17 residues. The CDR3 DNA reads TGCGCCAGCAGCTTGACTAGCGGGGGGGCCGAGACCGGGGAGCTGTTTTTT. Translating gives CASSLTSGGAETGELFF.

This clone occurred a few times. The gene calls are TRBV7-2 and TRBJ2-7, with a weak D call TRBD2 (6 bases). Germline V CDR1 and CDR2: SGHTA, FQGNSA. Trimming took off 1 base at V and 4 bases at J, with 11 bases between the two ends. This CDR3 has 14 amino acids. CDR3 in amino acids: CASSLDGTQYEQYF. The CDR3 DNA follows: TGTGCCAGCAGCTTAGATGGGACTCAGTACGAGCAGTACTTC. Variable domain in full (rest from reference TRBV7-2 and TRBJ2-7): GAGVSQSPSNKVTEKGKDVELRCDPISGHTALYWYRQSLGQGLEFLIYFQGNSAPDKSGLPSDRFSAERTGGSVSTLTIQRTQQEDSAVYLCASSLDGTQYEQYFGPGTRLTVT.

This clone has more than one count but fewer than ten. The chain couples TRBV3-1 (or the pseudogene TRBV3-2) to TRBJ1-6; weak D call: TRBD1 (6 bases). The V gene lost 1 base and the J gene lost 7 bases, with 11 bases spanning the gap. Germline lookup yields CDR1 LGHDT and CDR2 YNNKEL (reference sequence). This CDR3 region has 15 residues. DNA for the CDR3: TGTGCCAGCAGCCAAGCAGGGGCCCAAAATTCACCCCTCCACTTT. Amino acid sequence: CASSQAGAQNSPLHF.

The chain uses TRBV6-6 and TRBJ2-3; D not resolved. Per the germline V gene, CDR1 is MNHNY and CDR2 is SVGAGI (reference sequence). Between the trimmed V and J ends, which lost 0 bases and 1 base, there was a span of 8 bases. The CDR3 extends over 15 amino acids. The CDR3 sequence: CASSYSGHGTDTQYF. The CDR3, as DNA: TGTGCCAGCAGTTACTCGGGCCACGGCACAGATACGCAGTATTTT.

The CDR3 sequence: CASSFYPSGGEDIQYF. The CDR3 nucleotides are TGCGCCAGCAGCTTCTACCCTAGCGGGGGGGAGGACATTCAGTACTTC. The chain carries TRBV5-1 and TRBJ2-4; 12 bases are shared with TRBD2. CDR1 and CDR2 (germline): SGHRS, YFSETQ. The CDR3 contains 16 residues. J lost 8 bases, V lost 2 bases, and 8 bases had no gene match. Based on the CDR3 plus reference TRBV5-1 and TRBJ2-4, the full variable domain is KAGVTQTPRYLIKTRGQQVTLSCSPISGHRSVSWYQQTPGQGLQFLFEYFSETQRNKGNFPGRFSGRQFSNSRSEMNVSTLELGDSALYLCASSFYPSGGEDIQYFGAGTRLSVL.

The chain carries TRBV6-6 and TRBJ1-5; D remains ambiguous. This CDR3 has 18 residues. Germline V lookup: CDR1 MNHNY, CDR2 SVGAGI (reference sequence). The V end lost 5 bases, the J end lost 3 bases, and 23 bases lay between the germline ends. This chain's CDR3 is CASSLRPPGEITNQPQHF. The CDR3 coding sequence is TGTGCCAGCAGTCTTCGACCCCCCGGGGAGATTACCAATCAGCCCCAGCATTTT.

This chain links TRBV30 with TRBJ2-7; no definite D call. V lost 2 bases and J 7 bases, leaving 12 bases between the germline ends. This CDR3 spans 12 amino acids. Germline loops: CDR1 GTSNPN, CDR2 SVGIG (reference sequence). Written as DNA, the CDR3 is TGTGCCTGGAGTTCCTCGGTGAGGGAGCAGTACTTC. It translates to CAWSSSVREQYF.

The sample holds a few counts of this clone. The chain uses TRBV19 and TRBJ2-5, with TRBD1 matching over 7 bases. The CDR3 has 13 residues. With 6 bases clipped from V and 3 bases from J, the junction kept 4 bases outside the gene matches. In germline, CDR1 is LNHDA, CDR2 SQIVND (reference sequence). The CDR3 coding sequence is TGTGCCAGTAGCCTGACAGGGAAAGAGACCCAGTACTTC. As protein: CASSLTGKETQYF.

The chain is built from TRBV20-1 and TRBJ1-5; possible D gene TRBD1, 6 bases. The CDR3 contains 11 residues. Per the germline V gene, CDR1 is DFQATT and CDR2 is SNEGSKA (reference sequence). Trimming removed 4 bases at V and 14 bases at J, with 15 bases between. CDR3 sequence reads: CSANRNREEHF. The CDR3, as DNA: TGCAGTGCTAACCGTAACAGGGAAGAGCATTTT.

A few counts support this clone. This chain links TRBV27 with TRBJ1-5, with 7 positions matching TRBD1. The V segment lost 2 bases and the J segment 7 bases; nucleotides outside the gene matches: 5. The V gene's germline CDR1 is MNHEY and CDR2 SMNVEV (reference sequence). The length of the CDR3 is 14 residues. The CDR3 bases are TGTGCCAGCAGTTTAAGGGGGCGCATGCAGCCCCAGCATTTT. It translates to CASSLRGRMQPQHF.

This clone occurred a few times. V usage is TRBV6-6 and J usage is TRBJ2-7; 7 bases line up with TRBD1. CDR3 length: 17 residues. Germline assignment: CDR1 MNHNY and CDR2 SVGAGI (reference sequence). V dropped 5 bases and J dropped 2; count of bases not matched to a gene: 15. The CDR3 here is CASSRVNSMGQTYEQYF. CDR3 coding DNA: TGTGCCAGCAGTCGAGTAAACTCAATGGGACAGACCTACGAGCAGTACTTC.

In its sample, this clone was seen once. The chain links TRBV25-1 to TRBJ2-5; D is perhaps TRBD2 (6 bases). Germline V CDR1 and CDR2: MGHDK, SYGVNS. The CDR3 is 14 amino acids. Trimming removed 5 bases at V and 3 bases at J, with 13 bases between. The CDR3 DNA follows: TGTGCCAGCAGTCAGATGACTAGTAAAGAGACCCAGTACTTC. Translated, it gives CASSQMTSKETQYF.

The count of this clone is one. This chain connects TRBV6-2 or TRBV6-3 to TRBJ2-2; possible D gene TRBD1, 6 bases. V lost 5 bases, J lost 0 bases, and 16 bases lay in between. The CDR3 loop spans 17 amino acids. CDR1 MNHEY and CDR2 SVGEGT come from the germline V gene. The CDR3 DNA follows: TGTGCCAGCAGTCCAACACCGGGACACACGAACACCGGGGAGCTGTTTTTT. This gives the protein CASSPTPGHTNTGELFF.

This chain joins TRBV6-5 and TRBJ2-7; TRBD1 agrees at 8 bases. The CDR3 consists of 15 residues. V shed 0 bases, J shed 2 bases, and the junction held 3 bases outside the gene matches. Germline CDR1 MNHEY, CDR2 SVGAGI. The CDR3 region is CASSYSGQDTYEQYF. Written as DNA, the CDR3 is TGTGCCAGCAGTTACTCGGGACAGGACACCTACGAGCAGTACTTC.

The chain's CDR3 is CASTGQEGTDTQYF. Here the CDR3 DNA reads TGTGCCAGCACCGGACAGGAGGGCACAGATACGCAGTATTTT. This sequence joins TRBV6-6 and TRBJ2-3; 7 bases match TRBD1. With V trimmed by 7 bases and J by 1 base, 5 bases remained unmatched. Germline assignment: CDR1 MNHNY and CDR2 SVGAGI (reference sequence). The CDR3 covers 14 residues.

As for this clone: Relative to the germline gene, one junction end is altered; a read error may explain this. The V call is TRBV5-4, the J call TRBJ1-1; D may be TRBD1 (5 bases). The CDR3 consists of 13 residues. Germline V gene sequence: CDR1 SGHNT, CDR2 YYREEE (reference sequence). CDR3 amino acids: CATSPGLYTEAFF. CDR3 DNA sequence: TGTGCCACCAGCCCGGGACTGTACACTGAAGCTTTCTTT.

CDR3 residues: CASSRGGLNTEAFF. CDR3 DNA: TGTGCCAGCAGTCGAGGGGGCTTGAACACTGAAGCTTTCTTT. The chain carries TRBV28 and TRBJ1-1, with 7 bases aligning to TRBD1. CDR1 is MDHEN and CDR2 is SYDVKM in the germline V gene. The CDR3 has 14 amino acids. V was clipped by 5 bases and J by 0 bases; unmatched bases: 3.

This chain connects TRBV29-1 to TRBJ2-2; TRBD2 matches at 7 bases. Germline-derived CDR1 and CDR2 are SQVTM and ANQGSEA. The CDR3 sequence is 15 residues long. V trimming: 3 bases; J trimming: 5 bases; junction bases outside the gene matches: 9. The CDR3 DNA sequence: TGCAGCGTTGATCGGGGGGAGGGCCGAACCGGGGAGCTGTTTTTT. This sequence encodes CSVDRGEGRTGELFF.

CDR3: CASSSGDGGDEQFF. DNA for the CDR3: TGCGCCAGCAGCTCGGGAGACGGAGGGGATGAGCAGTTCTTC. This sequence joins TRBV5-1 and TRBJ2-1; a weak D match, TRBD2 (6 bases). This CDR3 is 14 amino acids long. Deletions cut 3 bases from V and 8 bases from J, with 15 bases between. The germline V gene has CDR1 SGHRS and CDR2 YFSETQ.

The chain has TRBV18 and TRBJ1-1; 9 bases line up with TRBD1. V was clipped by 4 bases and J by 1 base; unmatched bases: 7. Germline CDR1 KGHSH, CDR2 LQKENI. This CDR3 comprises 16 residues. The CDR3 reads CASSLLQGAENTEAFF. The CDR3 DNA sequence: TGTGCCAGCTCACTCCTACAGGGGGCTGAGAACACTGAAGCTTTCTTT.

This chain uses TRBV7-3 with TRBJ2-2; D is undetermined. The CDR3 totals 13 residues. Germline V gene lookup returns CDR1 SGHTA and CDR2 FQGTGA. V was shortened by 6 bases and J by 6 bases, with 11 bases between the two germline ends. This CDR3 is CASSLNSAGELFF. As DNA, the CDR3 is TGTGCCAGCAGTCTAAATTCGGCCGGGGAGCTGTTTTTT.

This rearrangement joins TRBV5-5 to TRBJ1-1, with 7 positions matching TRBD1. Germline V lookup: CDR1 SGHKS, CDR2 YYEKEE (reference sequence). V was clipped by 2 bases and J by 0 bases; unmatched bases: 19. This CDR3 is built from 20 residues. DNA of the CDR3: TGTGCCAGCAGCTTTCGACAGGGTTTCCCGTCCATAGGCATGAACACTGAAGCTTTCTTT. Protein product: CASSFRQGFPSIGMNTEAFF.

The genes are TRBV5-1 and TRBJ2-7; 7 nucleotides agree with TRBD2. The ends lost 4 bases at V and 3 bases at J; junction bases unmatched: 4. CDR3 length: 13 amino acids. Germline CDR1 and CDR2: SGHRS and YFSETQ. CDR3 sequence (DNA): TGCGCCAGCAGCGAAGGGACTAACTACGAGCAGTACTTC. It encodes CASSEGTNYEQYF.

This chain connects TRBV5-1 to TRBJ1-1, with no clear D. Trimming cost V 1 base and J 7 bases, with 11 bases left between them. Germline assignment: CDR1 SGHRS and CDR2 YFSETQ. This CDR3 is 13 amino acids long. This CDR3 is CASSLSVAVEAFF. CDR3 bases: TGCGCCAGCAGCTTGTCGGTGGCGGTTGAAGCTTTCTTT.